These T cell receptor beta chains were read from a single sample in a study of T cells in Graves' hyperthyroidism and ophthalmopathy. Each CDR3 protein is one row after TCRdb ran MiXCR on the multiplex PCR reads. The profile covers fewer than 450,000 distinct CDR3 sequences, with 17% appearing a single time and approximately 30% taken by the ten largest. Sequenced sample: blood. The receptors derive from a woman aged 25 to 39 with Graves' hyperthyroidism that later progressed to Graves' ophthalmopathy. CDR3s include the opening cysteine and the closing phenylalanine or tryptophan. D genes are given only for firm matches. Size tells how often a clone was seen (once, few, many) or the class of an expanded clone, and some rows leave it out.

v_call,clone_size,j_call,d_call,cdr3_nt,cdr3_aa
TRBV20-1,-,TRBJ2-3,TRBD1,TGCAGTGCTACACGGACAGGGTCGACAGATACGCGGTATTTT,CSATRTGSTDTRYF
TRBV4-2,many,TRBJ1-3,-,TGTGCCAGCAGCCAACTGGGCAGCTCTGGAAACACCATATATTTT,CASSQLGSSGNTIYF
TRBV19,few,TRBJ2-1,-,TGTGCCAGTAGTATAGGTTCCCGCAATGAGCAGTTCTTC,CASSIGSRNEQFF
TRBV6-6,-,TRBJ2-1,-,TGTGCCAGCAGTTACTCGTTTCTCGATGAGCAGTTCTTC,CASSYSFLDEQFF
TRBV28,many,TRBJ2-7,-,TGTGCCAGCAGTTCTGGGGGGGCAGGTGTAAACTACGAGCAGTACTTC,CASSSGGAGVNYEQYF
TRBV6-1,many,TRBJ1-2,-,TGTGCCAGCAGTGACGGAGGTTATGGCTACACCTTC,CASSDGGYGYTF
TRBV11-2,many,TRBJ2-7,-,TGTGCCAGCAGTCCTCTTCGGGGATTCCGGGAGCAGTACTTC,CASSPLRGFREQYF
TRBV2,-,TRBJ2-5,TRBD2,TGTGCCAGCAGCCACAGGGCGGGAGGTTCGGGGGAGACCCAGTACTTC,CASSHRAGGSGETQYF
TRBV28,-,TRBJ2-6,-,TGTGCCAGCAGTTTGCGATCCGGGAGCTCTGGGGCCAACGTCCTGACTTTC,CASSLRSGSSGANVLTF
TRBV20-1,-,TRBJ2-3,TRBD2,TGCAGTGCTAGAGACCAACTAGCGGGTGCAAGCTTAAGCACAGATACGCAGTATTTT,CSARDQLAGASLSTDTQYF
TRBV2,many,TRBJ1-1,-,TGTGCCAGCAGTGAAATGCGGGGGGCGAGCACTGAAGCTTTCTTT,CASSEMRGASTEAFF
TRBV2,many,TRBJ1-4,-,TGTGCCAGCAGTGACCAGGCAACTAATGAAAAACTGTTTTTT,CASSDQATNEKLFF
TRBV6-1,many,TRBJ1-5,-,TGTGCCAGCAGTCAGAGCGATAGCAATCAGCCCCAGCATTTT,CASSQSDSNQPQHF
TRBV20-1,-,TRBJ2-7,-,TGCAGTGCTGGACCCCGGGGCAGGGGGGCCTACGAGCAGTACTTC,CSAGPRGRGAYEQYF
TRBV19,many,TRBJ2-7,TRBD1,TGTGCCAGTAAGTTTTCGGGACAGAGCTCCTACGAGCAGTACTTC,CASKFSGQSSYEQYF
TRBV11-2,few,TRBJ1-5,TRBD1,TGTGCCAGCAGCTCGACAGGGCATCAGCCCCAGCATTTT,CASSSTGHQPQHF
TRBV28,once,TRBJ2-5,TRBD2,TGTGCCAGCAGTTTGTGGCTAGCGGGTTCTACTCAAGAGACCCAGTACTTC,CASSLWLAGSTQETQYF
TRBV13,many,TRBJ2-1,TRBD1,TGTGCCAGCACAGCGGACAGGGGCAATGAGCAGTTCTTC,CASTADRGNEQFF
TRBV15,few,TRBJ1-2,-,TGTGCCACCAGCACTCCGACGGCCCCTAACTATGGCTACACCTTC,CATSTPTAPNYGYTF
TRBV7-9,few,TRBJ2-5,-,TGTGCCAGCAGCTCCGACTGGAAAGAGACCCAGTACTTC,CASSSDWKETQYF
TRBV6-1,few,TRBJ1-1,TRBD1,TGTGCCAGCAGTGAGGCGACGGGACAGGGGACGACTGAAGCTTTCTTT,CASSEATGQGTTEAFF
TRBV29-1,once,TRBJ2-7,TRBD1,TGCAGCGTTGAGTTCGGGACAGGGTACGAGCAGTACTTC,CSVEFGTGYEQYF
TRBV28,many,TRBJ2-1,TRBD2,TGTGCCAGCAGTTTAGGTCTAGCGGGGGGCCTTAGCTCCTACAATGAGCAGTTCTTC,CASSLGLAGGLSSYNEQFF
TRBV11-2,many,TRBJ1-2,-,TGTGCCAGCAGCTTAATGGGGGGCGCGGACTATGGCTACACCTTC,CASSLMGGADYGYTF
TRBV20-1,many,TRBJ2-5,TRBD2,TGCAGTGCTAGAGGGCTCGGACTAGAGATCACCGGGATCCAAGAGACCCAGTACTTC,CSARGLGLEITGIQETQYF
TRBV12-3/TRBV12-4,many,TRBJ2-7,-,TGTGCCAGCAGTACCTCCGGGGAAATAGGCTACGAGCAGTACTTC,CASSTSGEIGYEQYF
TRBV10-2,many,TRBJ2-3,-,TGCGCCAGCAGTGATCAAGGGGAGTCGTACACAGATACGCAGTATTTT,CASSDQGESYTDTQYF
TRBV3-1,many,TRBJ2-3,-,TGTGCCAGCAGCCGTATGGAAGGTGCGCAGTATTTT,CASSRMEGAQYF
TRBV10-3,many,TRBJ2-7,-,TGTGCCATCAGTGCCAGGGACCACGAGCAGTACTTC,CAISARDHEQYF
TRBV27,many,TRBJ2-1,-,TGTGCCAGCAGTTTAGGTGCAGGGCCCTCCTCCTACAATGAGCAGTTCTTC,CASSLGAGPSSYNEQFF
TRBV15,-,TRBJ1-2,-,TGTGCCACCAGCAGAGTCAACAAGAACTATGGCTACACCTTC,CATSRVNKNYGYTF
TRBV5-1,-,TRBJ2-5,TRBD1,TGCGCCAGCAGAAGGTGGACAGGTCCGTGGCGGGAAGAGACCCAGTACTTC,CASRRWTGPWREETQYF
TRBV5-1,-,TRBJ2-1,-,TGCGCCAGCAGCGTCGGGGGTCAGAGCTCCTACAATGAGCAGTTCTTC,CASSVGGQSSYNEQFF
TRBV20-1,many,TRBJ1-6,TRBD1,TGCAGTGCTCAACCGGGACAGGGTAATTCACCCCTCCACTTT,CSAQPGQGNSPLHF
TRBV28,many,TRBJ2-2,TRBD2,TGTGCCAGCAGTCCCTACTCCGGGACTAGCGGCGGGGCGTTCGCCGGGGAGCTGTTTTTT,CASSPYSGTSGGAFAGELFF
TRBV28,many,TRBJ1-1,TRBD1,TGTGCCAGCAGGCCGGGACAGGTGAACACTGAAGCTTTCTTT,CASRPGQVNTEAFF
TRBV20-1,few,TRBJ1-1,-,TGCAGTGCCTGGGGGGGGGCCCGGACTGAAGCTTTCTTT,CSAWGGARTEAFF
TRBV18,many,TRBJ2-2,-,TGTGCCAGCTCACCACGTCAGCTCGGGGAGCTGTTTTTT,CASSPRQLGELFF
TRBV2,many,TRBJ2-1,TRBD1,TGTGCCAGCAGTGGGCTTACAGGGGGCATGACCTACAATGAGCAGTTCTTC,CASSGLTGGMTYNEQFF
TRBV2,medium-sized,TRBJ1-6,-,TGTGCCAGCAGCGCTTCCTCCAGCTCCTATAATTCACCCCTCCACTTT,CASSASSSSYNSPLHF
TRBV10-1,many,TRBJ2-5,TRBD1,TGCGCCAGCAGTTTAGACAGGGGGCCAACGGAGACCCAGTACTTC,CASSLDRGPTETQYF
TRBV3-1,-,TRBJ2-1,TRBD2,TGTGCCAGCAGCCAACCCGGGACTAGCGGGGGACTGTACAATGAGCAGTTCTTC,CASSQPGTSGGLYNEQFF
TRBV27,many,TRBJ2-3,TRBD2,TGTGCCAGCAGTTGGCGGGAGGCCCCTACAGATACGCAGTATTTT,CASSWREAPTDTQYF
TRBV29-1,few,TRBJ1-1,-,TGCAGCGTTGTGAGGGCCCGGGAAGCTTTCTTT,CSVVRAREAFF
TRBV24-1,-,TRBJ2-3,TRBD1,TGTGCCACCAGTGATCCTCAGGGGGCATTCACAGATACGCAGTATTTT,CATSDPQGAFTDTQYF
TRBV6-1,many,TRBJ1-6,-,TGTGCCAGCAGTTACGTCAAGGGAAATTCACCCCTCCACTTT,CASSYVKGNSPLHF
TRBV28,many,TRBJ1-3,-,TGTGCCAGCAGATACGACAACATTGGAAACACCATATATTTT,CASRYDNIGNTIYF